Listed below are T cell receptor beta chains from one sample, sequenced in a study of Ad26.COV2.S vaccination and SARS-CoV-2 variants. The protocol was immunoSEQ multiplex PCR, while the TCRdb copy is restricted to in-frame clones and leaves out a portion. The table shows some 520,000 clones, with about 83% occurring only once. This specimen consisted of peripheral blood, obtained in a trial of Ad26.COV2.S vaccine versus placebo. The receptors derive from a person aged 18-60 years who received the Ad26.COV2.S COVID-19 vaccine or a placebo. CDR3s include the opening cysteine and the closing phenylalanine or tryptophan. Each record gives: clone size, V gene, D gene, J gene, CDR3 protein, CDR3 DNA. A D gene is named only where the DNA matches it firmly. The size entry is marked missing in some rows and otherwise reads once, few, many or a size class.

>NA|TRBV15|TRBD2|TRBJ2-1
CATSRVIGTSGFSSYNEQFF
TGTGCCACCAGCAGAGTAATTGGGACTAGCGGATTTAGCTCCTACAATGAGCAGTTCTTC
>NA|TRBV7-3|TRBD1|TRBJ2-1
CASSQRQGSYNEQFF
TGTGCCAGCAGCCAACGACAGGGCTCCTACAATGAGCAGTTCTTC
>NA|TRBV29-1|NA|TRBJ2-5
CSAESLEGETQYF
TGCAGCGCCGAGAGTCTCGAGGGGGAGACCCAGTACTTC
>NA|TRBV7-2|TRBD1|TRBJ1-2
CASSPTGGGYGYTF
TGTGCCAGCAGCCCGACAGGGGGCGGGTATGGCTACACCTTC
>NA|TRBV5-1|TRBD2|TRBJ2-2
CASREAGVSGELFF
TGCGCCAGCAGGGAAGCGGGAGTCTCCGGGGAGCTGTTTTTT
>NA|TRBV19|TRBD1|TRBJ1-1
CASSGGQRNTEAFF
TGTGCCAGTAGTGGGGGACAGAGGAACACTGAAGCTTTCTTT
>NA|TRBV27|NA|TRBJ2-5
CASSLGETQYF
TGTGCCAGCAGTTTGGGCGAGACCCAGTACTTC
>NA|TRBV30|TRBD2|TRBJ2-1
CAWSVTRLARPNEQFF
TGTGCCTGGAGTGTTACCCGACTAGCCCGACCCAATGAGCAGTTCTTC
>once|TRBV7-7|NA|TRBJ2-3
CASSLVLSTTDTQYF
TGTGCTAGCAGCTTAGTTCTCTCCACCACAGATACGCAGTATTTT
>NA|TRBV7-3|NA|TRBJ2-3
CASPGPQLGTQYF
TGTGCCAGTCCGGGACCCCAGCTTGGTACGCAGTATTTT
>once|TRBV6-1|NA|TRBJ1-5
CASSEARQGGFNQPQHF
TGTGCCAGCAGTGAAGCGAGGCAGGGAGGTTTCAATCAGCCCCAGCATTTT
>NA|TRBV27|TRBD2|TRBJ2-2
CASSPRRLAGGRAGELFF
TGTGCCAGCAGCCCAAGAAGACTAGCGGGGGGACGGGCCGGGGAGCTGTTTTTT
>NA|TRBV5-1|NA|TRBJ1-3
CASSLERESSIGNTIYF
TGCGCCAGCAGCTTGGAACGGGAGAGCTCTATTGGAAACACCATATATTTT
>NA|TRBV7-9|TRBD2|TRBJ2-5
CASSITSSGSLQETQYF
TGTGCCAGCAGCATTACCTCTAGCGGGAGCCTCCAAGAGACCCAGTACTTC
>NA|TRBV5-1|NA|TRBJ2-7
CASSDSTYEQYF
TGCGCCAGCAGCGACAGTACCTACGAGCAGTACTTC
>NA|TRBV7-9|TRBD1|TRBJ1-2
CASSFRGGGYTF
TGTGCCAGCAGTTTCAGGGGGGGTGGCTACACCTTC
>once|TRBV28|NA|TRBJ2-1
CASIPTVGASGMDEQFF
TGTGCCAGCATCCCGACCGTGGGGGCCAGTGGGATGGATGAGCAGTTCTTC
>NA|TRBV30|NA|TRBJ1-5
CASFHWVTDNQPQHF
TGTGCCTCCTTCCATTGGGTTACAGATAATCAGCCCCAGCATTTT
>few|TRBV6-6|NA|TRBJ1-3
CASRSFKTAKGDTIYF
TGTGCCAGCAGGTCCTTTAAGACGGCGAAAGGGGACACCATATATTTT
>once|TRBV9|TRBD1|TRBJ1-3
CASSVETGAGNTIYF
TGTGCCAGCAGCGTAGAAACAGGGGCTGGAAACACCATATATTTT
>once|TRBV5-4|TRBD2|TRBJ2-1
CASSWGTSGGYNEQFF
TGTGCCAGCAGCTGGGGGACTAGCGGAGGGTACAATGAGCAGTTCTTC
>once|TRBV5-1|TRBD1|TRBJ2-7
CASSFLGTGSYEQYF
TGCGCCAGCAGCTTCTTGGGGACAGGGTCTTACGAGCAGTACTTC
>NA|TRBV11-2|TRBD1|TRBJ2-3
CASSLTGGVGDTQYF
TGTGCCAGCAGCTTGACAGGGGGCGTGGGAGATACGCAGTATTTT
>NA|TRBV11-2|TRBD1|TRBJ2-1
CASSHGTAYNEQFF
TGTGCCAGCAGCCATGGGACAGCCTACAATGAGCAGTTCTTC
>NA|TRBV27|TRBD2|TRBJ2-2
CASSLRLGGGTTGELFF
TGTGCCAGCAGTTTAAGGCTCGGGGGGGGAACCACCGGGGAGCTGTTTTTT
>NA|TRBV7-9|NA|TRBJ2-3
CASSLEGAGDTQYF
TGTGCCAGCAGCTTAGAAGGGGCTGGAGATACGCAGTATTTT
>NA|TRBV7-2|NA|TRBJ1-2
CASSSGTTRTYGYTF
TGTGCCAGCAGCTCCGGGACAACCAGGACCTATGGCTACACCTTC
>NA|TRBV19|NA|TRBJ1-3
CASEIGVRSGNTIYF
TGTGCCAGTGAGATAGGGGTGCGCTCTGGAAACACCATATATTTT
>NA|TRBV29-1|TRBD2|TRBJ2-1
CSVGKPSGHNEQFF
TGCAGCGTTGGCAAACCTAGCGGGCACAATGAGCAGTTCTTC
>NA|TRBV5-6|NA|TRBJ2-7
CASSPGGYEQYF
TGTGCCAGCAGCCCCGGTGGCTACGAGCAGTACTTC
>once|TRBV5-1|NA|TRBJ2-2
CASSLRLTGTGELFF
TGCGCCAGCAGCTTGAGGCTTACGGGGACCGGGGAGCTGTTTTTT
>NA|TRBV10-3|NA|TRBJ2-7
CAISGQRGGSSYEQYF
TGTGCCATCAGTGGGCAGAGAGGCGGAAGCTCCTACGAGCAGTACTTC
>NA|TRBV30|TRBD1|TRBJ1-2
CAWSAGTGGYGYTF
TGTGCCTGGAGTGCCGGGACAGGGGGCTATGGCTACACCTTC
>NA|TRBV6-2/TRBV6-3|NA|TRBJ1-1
CASSYSIGIYTEAFF
TGTGCCAGCAGTTACTCGATCGGGATTTACACTGAAGCTTTCTTT
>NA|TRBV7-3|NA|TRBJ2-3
CASSFSGASTDTQYF
TGTGCCAGCAGCTTTAGCGGTGCTAGCACAGATACGCAGTATTTT
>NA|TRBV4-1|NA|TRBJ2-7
CASSRSPIYEQYF
TGCGCCAGCAGCCGATCCCCCATCTACGAGCAGTACTTC
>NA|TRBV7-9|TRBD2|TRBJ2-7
CASSPGAGAYEQYF
TGTGCCAGCAGCCCCGGGGCGGGAGCATACGAGCAGTACTTC
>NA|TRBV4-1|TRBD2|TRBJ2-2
CASSQVAGGGAGELFF
TGCGCCAGCAGCCAAGTAGCGGGAGGGGGTGCCGGGGAGCTGTTTTTT
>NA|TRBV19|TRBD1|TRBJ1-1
CASFTGGWNTEAFF
TGTGCCAGTTTCACAGGGGGCTGGAACACTGAAGCTTTCTTT
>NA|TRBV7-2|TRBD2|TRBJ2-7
CASSLRPPSGRAYEQYF
TGTGCCAGCAGCTTAAGGCCTCCTAGCGGGAGGGCCTACGAGCAGTACTTC
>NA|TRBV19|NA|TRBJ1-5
CASRKVGQINQPQHF
TGTGCCAGTAGAAAAGTAGGACAGATCAATCAGCCCCAGCATTTT
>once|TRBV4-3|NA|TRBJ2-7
CASSQEARGQEGGEQYF
TGCGCCAGCAGCCAGGAAGCGCGGGGTCAAGAAGGCGGCGAGCAGTACTTC
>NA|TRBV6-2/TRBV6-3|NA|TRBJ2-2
CASSYSRGLTIIPNTGELFF
TGTGCCAGCAGTTACTCGAGGGGCCTTACCATAATTCCGAACACCGGGGAGCTGTTTTTT
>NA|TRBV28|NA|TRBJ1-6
CASSFWQGDSPLHF
TGTGCCAGCAGTTTTTGGCAGGGAGATTCACCCCTCCACTTT
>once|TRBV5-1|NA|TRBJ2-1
CASSFQISGAYNEQFF
TGCGCCAGCAGCTTCCAGATTTCGGGGGCCTACAATGAGCAGTTCTTC
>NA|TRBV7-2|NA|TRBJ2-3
CASSPRPGWRWDTQYF
TGTGCCAGCAGCCCAAGACCCGGTTGGCGCTGGGATACGCAGTATTTT
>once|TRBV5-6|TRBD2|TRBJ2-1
CASSFRLAGGWNEQFF
TGTGCCAGCAGCTTCCGACTAGCGGGAGGATGGAATGAGCAGTTCTTC
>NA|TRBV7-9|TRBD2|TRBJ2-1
CASSHLAGGRLDEQFF
TGTGCCAGCAGCCACCTAGCGGGAGGGAGGCTTGATGAGCAGTTCTTC
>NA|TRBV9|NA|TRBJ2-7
CASSGTGTSYEQYF
TGTGCCAGCAGCGGAACCGGGACCTCCTACGAGCAGTACTTC
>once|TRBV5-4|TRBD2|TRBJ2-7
CASSLEESSGSNEQYF
TGTGCCAGCAGCTTGGAGGAGTCTAGCGGGAGCAACGAGCAGTACTTC
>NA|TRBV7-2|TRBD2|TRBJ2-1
CASSLVGTSGRGSYNEQFF
TGTGCCAGCAGCTTAGTTGGGACTAGCGGGAGGGGGTCCTACAATGAGCAGTTCTTC
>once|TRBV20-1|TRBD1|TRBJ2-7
CSATAGGEGYF
TGCAGTGCTACCGCAGGGGGCGAGGGGTACTTC
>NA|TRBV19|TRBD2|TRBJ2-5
CASSHLAGAGETQYF
TGTGCCAGTAGTCACCTAGCGGGAGCTGGTGAGACCCAGTACTTC
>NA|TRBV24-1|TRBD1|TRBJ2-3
CATSDLGQGAKGDTQYF
TGTGCCACCAGTGATTTGGGGCAGGGGGCTAAGGGAGATACGCAGTATTTT
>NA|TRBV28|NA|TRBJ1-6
CASSPGLGNSPLHF
TGTGCCAGCAGCCCCGGGTTGGGGAATTCACCCCTCCACTTT